This T cell receptor beta chain was captured by sequencing in a study of post-analysis software for immune sequencing data. For the study at large: Relapsing-remitting, secondary progressive and progressive-relapsing courses of multiple sclerosis were included. Study-wide results and caveats: With TRBV5-6, TRBV5-1 and TRBV20-1 included, 4 or 5 TRBV segments were more frequent in patients than in controls.

V lost 7 bases, J lost 2 bases, and 4 bases stayed unmatched. The V gene's germline CDR1 is MDHEN and CDR2 SYDVKM. This CDR3 has 14 residues. Unique-molecular-identifier-tagged TCR beta cDNA libraries were used. TCRdb redid the calling of the PCR reads with MiXCR, one entry per CDR3 protein. Here the sample spans a few hundred thousand distinct CDR3 sequences, 35% to 40% being singletons. This clonotype was seen once. Its antigen is not identified. The specimen sequenced was blood. V and J are TRBV28 and TRBJ2-3, with 9 nucleotides matching TRBD1. The sequence was obtained from a girl aged 10 to 17 with multiple sclerosis. The DNA for the CDR3 is TGTGCCAGCAACTTACAGGGGGCCACAGATACGCAGTATTTT. It is translated as CASNLQGATDTQYF.